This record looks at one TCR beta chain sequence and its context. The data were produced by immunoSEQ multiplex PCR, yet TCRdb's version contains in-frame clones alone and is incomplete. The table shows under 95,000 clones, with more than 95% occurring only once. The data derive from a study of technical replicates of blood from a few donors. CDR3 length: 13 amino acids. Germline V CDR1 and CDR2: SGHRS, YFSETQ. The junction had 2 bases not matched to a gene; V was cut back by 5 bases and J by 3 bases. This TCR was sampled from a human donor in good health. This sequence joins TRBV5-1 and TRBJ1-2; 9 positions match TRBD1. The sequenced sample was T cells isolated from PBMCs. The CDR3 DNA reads TGCGCCAGCAGTCGGGACAGGGACTATGGCTACACCTTC. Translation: CASSRDRDYGYTF.